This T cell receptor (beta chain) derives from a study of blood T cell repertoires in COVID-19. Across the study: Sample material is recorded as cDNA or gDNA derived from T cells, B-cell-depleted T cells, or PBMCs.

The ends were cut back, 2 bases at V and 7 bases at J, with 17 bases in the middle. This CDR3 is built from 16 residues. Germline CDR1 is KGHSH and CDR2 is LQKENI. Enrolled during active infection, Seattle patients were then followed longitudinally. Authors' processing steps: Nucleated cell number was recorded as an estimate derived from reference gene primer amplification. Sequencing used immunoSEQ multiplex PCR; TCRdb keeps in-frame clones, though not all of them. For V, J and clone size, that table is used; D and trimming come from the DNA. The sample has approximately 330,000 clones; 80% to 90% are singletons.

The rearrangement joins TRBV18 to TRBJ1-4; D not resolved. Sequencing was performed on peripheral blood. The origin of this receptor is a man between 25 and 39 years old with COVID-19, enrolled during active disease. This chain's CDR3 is CASSPTPHNAREKLFF. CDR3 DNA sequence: TGTGCCAGCTCACCAACCCCCCACAACGCCCGTGAAAAACTGTTTTTT.